Below, 27 T cell receptor beta chains from the same sample are listed, as sequenced in a study of blood T cell repertoires in COVID-19 (dated by TCRdb to the early 2020s). Receptor libraries were prepared by the immunoSEQ multiplex PCR assay. The table comes from immuneACCESS by way of TCRdb, which keeps in-frame sequences with V and J called. Part of the clones is missing from these tables; in studies checked, under half for an unresolved V gene and the rest for unknown reasons. This sample lists 250,000 to 300,000 clones; 81% were detected once. The top ten constitute over 2.5% of the sample. The specimen sequenced was peripheral blood. The source of these receptors is a woman aged 55-70 years with active or convalescent COVID-19.

This rearrangement joins TRBV1 to TRBJ2-1; the DNA was not compared with TRBD2, the D call given in the table. TRBV1 is a documented pseudogene. The CDR3 loop spans 17 amino acids. In nucleotides, the CDR3 is TGCACCAGCAGCCAAGATCCTTGCGGGGACTCCTACAATGAGCAGTTCTTC. This translates into CTSSQDPCGDSYNEQFF.

The rearrangement uses TRBV29-1 and TRBJ2-6; TRBD2 matches 7 bases. Germline V gene data show CDR1 as SQVTM and CDR2 as ANQGSEA. This CDR3 comprises 16 residues. The ends lost 6 bases at V and 4 bases at J; junction bases unmatched: 12. The CDR3, as DNA: TGCAGCGTGAGGGACTATGAGACTAGCGGGGCCAACGTCCTGACTTTC. This translates into CSVRDYETSGANVLTF.

The chain joins TRBV5-8 to TRBJ1-4; a possible D gene is TRBD1 (5 bases). The ends were cut back, 2 bases at V and 7 bases at J, with 9 bases in the middle. The length of the CDR3 is 13 residues. From germline, CDR1 is SGHTS and CDR2 YDEGEE. CDR3 DNA sequence: TGTGCCAGCAGCTTACGGGGGGTTGAAAAACTGTTTTTT. Its protein is CASSLRGVEKLFF.

This chain joins TRBV9 and TRBJ1-4; D call uncertain. Germline CDR1 is SGDLS and CDR2 is YYNGEE. The CDR3 extends over 16 amino acids. Deletions cut 0 bases from V and 0 bases from J, with 9 bases between. CDR3 region: CASSVAVSPTNEKLFF. CDR3 nucleotide sequence: TGTGCCAGCAGCGTAGCCGTTAGTCCAACTAATGAAAAACTGTTTTTT.

This chain joins TRBV7-6 and TRBJ1-3; no firm D call. Germline V gene lookup returns CDR1 SGHVS and CDR2 FNYEAQ. The CDR3 extends over 13 amino acids. The ends were cut back, 3 bases at V and 8 bases at J, with 11 bases in the middle. DNA of the CDR3: TGTGCCAGCAGCTTTTCCTCATTAGACACCATATATTTT. Its protein is CASSFSSLDTIYF.

The genes are TRBV7-9 and TRBJ2-6, with 7 bases matching TRBD1. The CDR3 extends over 18 amino acids. The trim removed 5 bases at V and 6 bases at J, leaving 16 bases unmatched. Germline CDR1 reads SEHNR; CDR2 reads FQNEAQ (reference sequence). As DNA, the CDR3 is TGTGCCAGCAGCGACTCCGGGACAGTAGCCCTGGAGGCCAACGTCCTGACTTTC. Protein sequence: CASSDSGTVALEANVLTF.

The chain employs TRBV30 and TRBJ1-6; 10 nucleotides align to TRBD1. The V gene's germline CDR1 is GTSNPN and CDR2 SVGIG (reference sequence). The ends lost 3 bases at V and 7 bases at J; junction bases unmatched: 6. The CDR3 length is 15 residues. The CDR3 coding sequence is TGTGCCTGGAGGGGGGACAGGGGAATAAATTCACCCCTCCACTTT. Protein product: CAWRGDRGINSPLHF.

This chain uses TRBV19 with TRBJ1-1; D may be TRBD1 (5 bases). Germline CDR1 reads LNHDA; CDR2 reads SQIVND (reference sequence). The CDR3 extends over 13 amino acids. Trimming cost V 5 bases and J 3 bases, with 10 bases left between them. The CDR3, as DNA: TGTGCCAGTAGTCGGGGGTCGTACACTGAAGCTTTCTTT. Encoded protein: CASSRGSYTEAFF. Looking up the rest from reference TRBV19 and TRBJ1-1 gives the full variable domain: DGGITQSPKYLFRKEGQNVTLSCEQNLNHDAMYWYRQDPGQGLRLIYYSQIVNDFQKGDIAEGYSVSREKKESFPLTVTSAQKNPTAFYLCASSRGSYTEAFFGQGTRLTVV.

The CDR3 region is CASGMGQGLDNEQFF. CDR3 bases: TGTGCTAGTGGCATGGGACAGGGCCTAGACAATGAGCAGTTCTTC. V usage is TRBV12-5 and J usage is TRBJ2-1; 9 bases fit TRBD1. Germline V gene lookup returns CDR1 LGHNT and CDR2 FRNRAP. The CDR3 loop spans 15 amino acids. J gave up 5 bases and V 6 bases, and 8 bases lay outside the gene matches.

This sequence joins TRBV7-2 and TRBJ1-5; D perhaps matches TRBD1 (5 bases). The V gene's germline CDR1 is SGHTA and CDR2 FQGNSA. Trimming shortened V by 4 bases and J by 5 bases, and 12 bases separated the two germline ends. This CDR3 spans 14 amino acids. This CDR3 is CASSYTGRDQPQHF. Here the CDR3 DNA reads TGTGCCAGCAGCTATACAGGCCGTGATCAGCCCCAGCATTTT.

The chain carries TRBV6-5 and TRBJ1-1; no clear D gene. V was trimmed by 7 bases and J by 4 bases, leaving 13 bases between them. This CDR3 region has 13 residues. Germline CDR1 is MNHEY and CDR2 is SVGAGI. CDR3 amino acids: CASKFSLLTEAFF. DNA for the CDR3: TGTGCCAGCAAATTTAGTCTCCTCACTGAAGCTTTCTTT.

This clone has a count of ten or more. V gene TRBV27 combines with J gene TRBJ1-1; tentative D call: TRBD1 (6 bases). The CDR3 has 14 amino acids. Deletions cut 2 bases from V and 0 bases from J, with 7 bases between. Germline assignment: CDR1 MNHEY and CDR2 SMNVEV (reference sequence). The CDR3 DNA reads as TGTGCCAGCAGTTTAGACAGGCTGAACACTGAAGCTTTCTTT. Translating gives CASSLDRLNTEAFF.

The chain combines TRBV6-5 with TRBJ2-3, with a possible D match to TRBD2 (5 bases). Germline CDR1 reads MNHEY; CDR2 reads SVGAGI. This CDR3 is built from 15 residues. V was clipped by 0 bases and J by 5 bases, with 12 bases between them. CDR3 coding DNA: TGTGCCAGCAGTTACTCGAACCGGGGTGGAGATACGCAGTATTTT. This encodes CASSYSNRGGDTQYF.

J is TRBJ1-2 and V is TRBV4-1; D unresolved. The CDR3 sequence is 15 residues long. From germline, CDR1 is MGHRA and CDR2 YSYEKL. V gave up 8 bases and J gave up 4 bases, with 20 bases separating them. CDR3 in DNA: TGCGCCAGCCGAGGAGACGGAAAAGAACTCTATGGCTACACCTTC. This gives the protein CASRGDGKELYGYTF.

The chain employs TRBV6-4 and TRBJ1-1; possibly TRBD1 for D (5 bases). Germline V gene sequence: CDR1 MRHNA, CDR2 SNTAGT. The CDR3 extends over 13 amino acids. Trimming stripped 5 bases from V and 3 bases from J, with 10 bases between. The CDR3 bases are TGTGCCAGCAGTCCGGGGGGGTACACTGAAGCTTTCTTT. It translates to CASSPGGYTEAFF.

This clone was seen more than once but under ten times. The rearrangement joins TRBV3-1 (or the pseudogene TRBV3-2) to TRBJ1-2, with D unclear. The V and J ends lost 4 bases and 3 bases respectively, with 12 bases between them. CDR1 and CDR2 (germline): LGHDT, YNNKEL (reference sequence). The CDR3 sequence is 14 residues long. In DNA form, the CDR3 reads TGTGCCAGCAGCCCCTTGAGCCTGGACTATGGCTACACCTTC. It yields the protein CASSPLSLDYGYTF.

The rearrangement uses TRBV30 and TRBJ2-5, with D maybe TRBD1 (6 bases). Per the germline V gene, CDR1 is GTSNPN and CDR2 is SVGIG (reference sequence). V dropped 0 bases and J dropped 7 bases, with 24 bases sitting between them. The CDR3 consists of 17 residues. The CDR3 is CAWSVYRDGTRRWTQYF. DNA of the CDR3: TGTGCCTGGAGTGTGTACAGGGATGGGACCAGAAGATGGACCCAGTACTTC.

This chain connects TRBV7-6 to TRBJ1-6; 7 nucleotides align to TRBD1. V shed 0 bases and J 7 bases; nucleotides not matched to a gene: 3. Germline V gene sequence: CDR1 SGHVS, CDR2 FNYEAQ. CDR3 length: 15 amino acids. The CDR3 region has the DNA TGTGCCAGCAGCTTAGCGCCCAGGGGGAATTCACCCCTCCACTTT. Translated, it gives CASSLAPRGNSPLHF.

The CDR3 region is CASSLDGRVHEKLFF. DNA for the CDR3: TGCGCCAGCAGCTTGGATGGGAGGGTACATGAAAAACTGTTTTTT. The V and J genes are TRBV5-1 and TRBJ1-4, with D uncertain. V was pared by 0 bases and J by 6 bases, with 12 bases between. CDR1 SGHRS and CDR2 YFSETQ come from the germline V gene. The CDR3 extends over 15 amino acids. The full variable domain, rest sourced from reference TRBV5-1 and TRBJ1-4, is KAGVTQTPRYLIKTRGQQVTLSCSPISGHRSVSWYQQTPGQGLQFLFEYFSETQRNKGNFPGRFSGRQFSNSRSEMNVSTLELGDSALYLCASSLDGRVHEKLFFGSGTQLSVL.

The gene calls are TRBV5-6 and TRBJ1-2; TRBD1 agrees at 9 bases. In germline, CDR1 is SGHDT, CDR2 YYEEEE. The CDR3 length is 14 residues. The V segment lost 3 bases and the J segment 3 bases; nucleotides outside the gene matches: 3. CDR3 nucleotide sequence: TGTGCCAGCAGCTCACAGGGGGCATACTATGGCTACACCTTC. This sequence encodes CASSSQGAYYGYTF.

This clone was counted a single time. The CDR3 region has the DNA TGTGCTAGTGGTTCCCCCAAGGGGTCAGATACGCAGTATTTT. Amino acids: CASGSPKGSDTQYF. V and J are TRBV12-5 and TRBJ2-3; maybe TRBD1 (5 bases). The CDR3 is made up of 14 amino acids. Germline CDR1 and CDR2: LGHNT and FRNRAP. V lost 4 bases to trimming and J lost 4 bases, with 12 bases between them.

The chain couples TRBV11-3 to TRBJ2-1; 8 nucleotides line up with TRBD2. The CDR3 has 15 amino acids. Germline loops: CDR1 SGHNT, CDR2 YENEEA. The trim removed 5 bases at V and 4 bases at J, leaving 7 bases unmatched. The CDR3 region is CASSPGLVGYNEQFF. Written as DNA, the CDR3 is TGTGCCAGCAGCCCGGGACTAGTGGGTTACAATGAGCAGTTCTTC.

This chain joins TRBV7-3 and TRBJ2-7; weak D call: TRBD1 (5 bases). Trimming stripped 6 bases from V and 5 bases from J, with 20 bases between. CDR1 and CDR2 (germline): SGHTA, FQGTGA. The CDR3 is 15 residues long. CDR3 nucleotides: TGTGCCAGCAGAATAATCGGCAGGGTGGACCACGAGCAGTACTTC. Translating it yields CASRIIGRVDHEQYF. The entire variable domain, with the rest obtained from reference TRBV7-3 and TRBJ2-7, is as follows: GAGVSQTPSNKVTEKGKYVELRCDPISGHTALYWYRQSLGQGPEFLIYFQGTGAADDSGLPNDRFFAVRPEGSVSTLKIQRTERGDSAVYLCASRIIGRVDHEQYFGPGTRLTVT.

As regards this clone: Other DNA sequences in this specimen translate into the identical CDR3. V usage is TRBV19 and J usage is TRBJ1-2, with D maybe TRBD1 (5 bases). The germline gives CDR1 LNHDA, CDR2 SQIVND (reference sequence). The V end was cut by 1 base, the J end by 0 bases, with 6 bases between. The CDR3 loop spans 14 amino acids. CDR3 bases: TGTGCCAGTAGTATAGGGGGGGCTAACTATGGCTACACCTTC. It is translated as CASSIGGANYGYTF.

The rearrangement links TRBV12-3 or TRBV12-4 to TRBJ2-1; D is undetermined. Trimming cost V 3 bases and J 8 bases, with 5 bases left between them. The CDR3 is made up of 11 amino acids. The CDR3 DNA reads TGTGCCAGCAGTTTCTCGGATGAGCAGTTCTTC. It encodes CASSFSDEQFF.

This chain links TRBV6-2 or TRBV6-3 with TRBJ2-5; D possibly corresponds to TRBD2 (6 bases). V dropped 5 bases and J dropped 0 bases, with 10 bases sitting between them. CDR1 is MNHEY, CDR2 SVGEGT, per germline. This CDR3 spans 14 amino acids. Written as DNA, the CDR3 is TGTGCCAGCAGTGGACGGGGGAACCAAGAGACCCAGTACTTC. Translation: CASSGRGNQETQYF.

The V and J genes are TRBV18 and TRBJ1-5, with a weak D call TRBD1 (5 bases). CDR1 is KGHSH and CDR2 is LQKENI in the germline V gene. Trimming stripped 3 bases from V and 6 bases from J, with 12 bases between. The CDR3 covers 14 residues. In DNA form, the CDR3 reads TGTGCCAGCTCACCCCGGCAGGGAGGTCAGCCCCAGCATTTT. It translates to CASSPRQGGQPQHF. The full variable domain, its missing parts supplied by reference TRBV18 and TRBJ1-5, is NAGVMQNPRHLVRRRGQEARLRCSPMKGHSHVYWYRQLPEEGLKFMVYLQKENIIDESGMPKERFSAEFPKEGPSILRIQQVVRGDSAAYFCASSPRQGGQPQHFGDGTRLSIL.